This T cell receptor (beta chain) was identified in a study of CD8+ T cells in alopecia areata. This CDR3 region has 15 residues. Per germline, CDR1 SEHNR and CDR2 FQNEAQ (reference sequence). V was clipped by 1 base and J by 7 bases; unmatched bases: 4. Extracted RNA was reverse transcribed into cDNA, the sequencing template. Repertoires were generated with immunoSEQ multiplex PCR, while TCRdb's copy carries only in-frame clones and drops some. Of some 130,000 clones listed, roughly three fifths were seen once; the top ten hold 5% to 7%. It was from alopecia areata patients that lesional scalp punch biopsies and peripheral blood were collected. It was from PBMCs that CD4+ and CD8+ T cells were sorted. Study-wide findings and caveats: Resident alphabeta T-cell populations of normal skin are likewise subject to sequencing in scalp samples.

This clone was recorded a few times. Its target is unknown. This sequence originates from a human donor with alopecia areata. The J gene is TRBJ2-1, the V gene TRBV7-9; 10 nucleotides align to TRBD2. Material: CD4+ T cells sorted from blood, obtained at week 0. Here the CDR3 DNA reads TGTGCCAGCAGCTTAGATGGGACTAGCGCGAATGAGCAGTTCTTC. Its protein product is CASSLDGTSANEQFF.